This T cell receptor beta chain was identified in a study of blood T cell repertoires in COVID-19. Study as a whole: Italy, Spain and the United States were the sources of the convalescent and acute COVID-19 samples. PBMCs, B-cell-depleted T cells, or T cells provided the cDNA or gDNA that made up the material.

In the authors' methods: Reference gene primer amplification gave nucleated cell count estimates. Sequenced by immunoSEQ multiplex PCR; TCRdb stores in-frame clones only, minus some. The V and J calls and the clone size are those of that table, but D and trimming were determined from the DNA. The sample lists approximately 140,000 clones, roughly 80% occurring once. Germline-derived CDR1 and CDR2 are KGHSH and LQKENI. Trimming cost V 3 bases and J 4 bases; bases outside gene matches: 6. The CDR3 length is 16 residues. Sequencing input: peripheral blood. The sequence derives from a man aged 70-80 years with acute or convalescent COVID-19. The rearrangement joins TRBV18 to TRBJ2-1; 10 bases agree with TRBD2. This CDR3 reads CASSPPSSGGYNEQFF. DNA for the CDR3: TGTGCCAGCTCACCGCCGTCTAGCGGGGGTTACAATGAGCAGTTCTTC.